This T cell receptor (beta chain) comes out of a study of blood T cell repertoires in COVID-19. Study in general: Spain, Italy and the United States supplied samples that represented acute and convalescent COVID-19. PBMCs, B-cell-depleted T cells, or T cells were the source of the cDNA or gDNA that made up the material.

Per the authors' pipeline: It was from reference gene primer amplification that nucleated cell counts were estimated. The protocol was immunoSEQ multiplex PCR, while the TCRdb copy is restricted to in-frame clones and leaves out a portion. V, J and clone size are those of that table, while D and trimming were read from the DNA. The profile shows 100,000 or so clones, about four fifths of them singletons. Germline V CDR1 and CDR2: SQVTM, ANQGSEA. Trimming removed 2 bases from V and 6 bases from J, with 7 bases in between. CDR3 length equals 12 residues. The sequenced sample consisted of peripheral blood. The clonotype was recovered from a woman aged 80 or over with acute or convalescent COVID-19. The chain joins TRBV29-1 to TRBJ2-2, with a tentative D call TRBD2 (5 bases). CDR3 residues: CSVERDSGELFF. DNA for the CDR3: TGCAGCGTTGAACGGGATTCCGGGGAGCTGTTTTTT.